The 6 T cell receptor beta chains listed next were all sequenced from one sample in a study of CD8 T cells in Susac syndrome. RNA amounts of about 0.5 to 1 ug underwent reverse transcription with random hexamers. A single record per CDR3 protein comes from TCRdb applying MiXCR to the immunoSEQ multiplex PCR reads. The sample includes about 140,000 distinct CDR3 sequences, about 95% seen only once; the top ten take over 0.09%. The sequenced sample was CD4+ T cells from PBMCs. The origin of the receptors is a human donor with multiple sclerosis.

V is TRBV7-3 and J is TRBJ2-1; D gene unclear. The CDR3 is made up of 14 amino acids. Germline loops: CDR1 SGHTA, CDR2 FQGTGA. V was pared by 1 base and J by 2 bases, with 6 bases between. The CDR3: CASSLSPAYNEQFF. In nucleotides, the CDR3 is TGTGCCAGCAGCTTAAGTCCTGCCTACAATGAGCAGTTCTTC.

The V call is TRBV12-3 or TRBV12-4, the J call TRBJ2-7; 9 bases match TRBD1. The junction had 8 bases not matched to a gene; V was cut back by 6 bases and J by 5 bases. The CDR3 runs to 14 residues. The CDR3 DNA is TGTGCCAGCAGCCTACAGGGGGCAGGAGACGAGCAGTACTTC. It translates to CASSLQGAGDEQYF.

The rearrangement uses TRBV4-3 and TRBJ2-5; D is undetermined. Trimming left V 0 bases short and J 5 bases short, with 7 bases between. Germline V gives CDR1 LGHNA, CDR2 YSLEER. There are 13 residues in the CDR3. The CDR3: CASSQEFSETQYF. As DNA, the CDR3 is TGCGCCAGCAGCCAAGAATTCTCGGAGACCCAGTACTTC.

The V and J genes are TRBV27 and TRBJ2-6; D is possibly TRBD1 (6 bases). The CDR3 consists of 15 residues. Per the germline V gene, CDR1 is MNHEY and CDR2 is SMNVEV (reference sequence). Trimming took 6 bases from V and 1 from J, leaving 10 bases between them. As DNA, the CDR3 is TGTGCCAGCAGGGATCAGGGGTCTGGGGCCAACGTCCTGACTTTC. It translates to CASRDQGSGANVLTF.

Here the CDR3 reads CATSSSSLNTEAFF. The CDR3 DNA reads TGTGCCACCAGCAGTAGCAGCTTGAACACTGAAGCTTTCTTT. The genes are TRBV15 and TRBJ1-1; D gene unclear. CDR3 length: 14 residues. Germline CDR1 LNHNV, CDR2 YYDKDF (reference sequence). V lost 3 bases and J lost 0, with 8 bases in between.

This chain connects TRBV2 to TRBJ2-6; D may match TRBD1 or TRBD2 (5 bases each). V lost 2 bases and J 2 bases, leaving 13 bases between the germline ends. The CDR3 is made up of 17 amino acids. Germline V gene lookup returns CDR1 SNHLY and CDR2 FYNNEI. CDR3 nucleotide sequence: TGTGCCAGCAGTGAACGGGCTGGGGGAACTGGGGCCAACGTCCTGACTTTC. The encoded protein is CASSERAGGTGANVLTF.